The sequence of this TCR beta chain was determined in a study of OX40 agonist ivuxolimab in advanced cancers. Broader study findings: CD8+ T cells (on average) carried more expanded clones than CD4+ T cells.

Remarks on this clone: The antigen is unknown.

The timepoints at which blood was sampled were baseline, cycle 4 day 1, and cycle 7 day 1. Profiling relied on immunoSEQ multiplex PCR, and the TCRdb table lists in-frame clones only, not all of them. The data contain some 19,000 clones, about nine tenths of them seen just once; the ten biggest clones take up roughly a fifth. The origin of this receptor is an adult with an advanced solid tumor such as melanoma, head and neck, liver or kidney cancer. The sequenced sample was CD4+ or CD8+ T cells sorted from blood, obtained in a trial of the OX40 agonist ivuxolimab.

CDR3 sequence (DNA): TGCGCCAGCAGCCCAGGCCCGGGCAATGAGCAGTTCTTC. It codes for CASSPGPGNEQFF. J is TRBJ2-1 and V is TRBV4-1; D call uncertain. This CDR3 region has 13 residues. The germline V gene encodes CDR1 MGHRA and CDR2 YSYEKL. V lost 4 bases, J lost 6 bases, and 10 bases lay in between.